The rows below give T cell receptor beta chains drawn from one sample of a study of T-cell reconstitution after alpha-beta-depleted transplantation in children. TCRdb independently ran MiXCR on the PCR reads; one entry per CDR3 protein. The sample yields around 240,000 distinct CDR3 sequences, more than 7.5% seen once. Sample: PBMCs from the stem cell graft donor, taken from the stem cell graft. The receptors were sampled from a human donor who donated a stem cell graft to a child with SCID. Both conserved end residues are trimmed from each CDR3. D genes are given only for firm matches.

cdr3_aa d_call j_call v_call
ASSLEVAGEAF NA TRBJ1-1 TRBV5-1
SATPEQGNTIY NA TRBJ1-3 TRBV20-1
SARTTSGDANTGELF TRBD2 TRBJ2-2 TRBV20-1
ASSGGYSYEQY NA TRBJ2-7 TRBV5-1
ASSEGVWEQETQY NA TRBJ2-5 TRBV5-1
ASSVVRGFNQPQH TRBD1 TRBJ1-5 TRBV6-1
ASSNGQGKNTEAF TRBD1 TRBJ1-1 TRBV5-1
SAYDRGEGAQETQY TRBD1 TRBJ2-5 TRBV20-1
ASSPTDGVDEKLF NA TRBJ1-4 TRBV6-1
ASSGTVNTGELF NA TRBJ2-2 TRBV5-1
ASSTGLAYETQY TRBD2 TRBJ2-5 TRBV7-2
ASSLETNQPQH NA TRBJ1-5 TRBV5-1
ASSVGTGRETQY TRBD1 TRBJ2-5 TRBV6-1
ASSQDSQGTNYGYT NA TRBJ1-2 TRBV4-1
SVEGQGGEAF TRBD1 TRBJ1-1 TRBV29-1
ASSIEGTGELF NA TRBJ2-2 TRBV2
ASSSNGGIRTDTQY TRBD2 TRBJ2-3 TRBV5-1
ASTKGDSTDTQY NA TRBJ2-3 TRBV28
ASSSHGTASYQETQY TRBD1 TRBJ2-5 TRBV7-2
SASNSMNTEAF NA TRBJ1-1 TRBV20-1
ASPLHGLGPKTYGYT NA TRBJ1-2 TRBV25-1
ASKRTGDSNQPQH TRBD1 TRBJ1-5 TRBV5-1
ASRPQGGAEAF NA TRBJ1-1 TRBV2
ASSLPPDRSTEAF TRBD1 TRBJ1-1 TRBV5-4
ASSLSRDLSYEQY NA TRBJ2-7 TRBV7-2
ASSIARDRDNEQF TRBD1 TRBJ2-1 TRBV19
ASSPRGVGETQY NA TRBJ2-5 TRBV12-3/TRBV12-4
ASSLSPAGGLSDTQY TRBD2 TRBJ2-3 TRBV7-2
ASSLRGQGARVNYGYT TRBD1 TRBJ1-2 TRBV28
AIGAQAGNYGYT NA TRBJ1-2 TRBV10-3
ASSPTTGSAEAF TRBD1 TRBJ1-1 TRBV9
SATGITSLNTEAI NA TRBJ1-1 TRBV20-1
ASSLYVASYEQY NA TRBJ2-7 TRBV27
ASSHKSLQGGDGYT TRBD1 TRBJ1-2 TRBV4-1
ASSYGSGTVETQY TRBD1 TRBJ2-5 TRBV6-2/TRBV6-3
ASSFTSPPGELF NA TRBJ2-2 TRBV5-1
ASSLGQGYYEQY TRBD1 TRBJ2-7 TRBV5-5
ASSQVPKYLPQGALTEAF TRBD1 TRBJ1-1 TRBV14
AISSGTGGYGYT TRBD1 TRBJ1-2 TRBV10-3
SARTTGQSYEQY TRBD1 TRBJ2-7 TRBV20-1
ASSVLGQASHEQF TRBD1 TRBJ2-1 TRBV5-1
ASSGPGTAYEQY TRBD1 TRBJ2-7 TRBV25-1
SAREGGGTYEQY NA TRBJ2-7 TRBV20-1